Each of the 6 T cell receptor beta chains below was sequenced from the same sample in a study of T-cell reconstitution after alpha-beta-depleted transplantation in children. Unique molecular identifiers were incorporated into the prepared TCRbeta library. TCRdb re-analysed the PCR reads in MiXCR, keeping a single row per CDR3 protein. The sample carries about 260,000 distinct CDR3 sequences, about 9.9% recorded once. The sample consisted of peripheral blood, taken 180 days after TCRalphabeta/CD19-depleted stem cell transplant. The receptors were gathered from a male patient under 10 years old who had a stem cell transplant for chronic granulomatous disease, so the T cells may come from the graft donor.

This clonotype was observed a handful of times. The V and J genes are TRBV4-3 and TRBJ2-7; 9 bases agree with TRBD2. Germline CDR1 is LGHNA and CDR2 is YSLEER. J was trimmed by 0 bases and V by 4 bases; bases with no gene match: 4. The CDR3 contains 15 residues. The CDR3 loop is CASSLRLAVSYEQYF. As DNA, the CDR3 is TGCGCCAGCAGCCTTAGACTAGCGGTCTCCTACGAGCAGTACTTC.

This clonotype was observed at least ten times. Here the CDR3 reads CASSRDRGLSPLHF. The CDR3 bases are TGTGCCAGCTCGAGGGACAGGGGCCTTTCACCCCTCCACTTT. The chain uses TRBV18 and TRBJ1-6; the match to TRBD1 covers 10 bases. V was pared by 6 bases and J by 9 bases, with 5 bases of the junction left unmatched. The CDR3 is 14 residues long. Germline V CDR1 and CDR2: KGHSH, LQKENI.

With respect to this clonotype: A much bigger clone sits one base away, suggesting this may be a read error. The rearrangement links TRBV28 to TRBJ2-7; 11 nucleotides align to TRBD2. There are 15 residues in the CDR3. Germline V lookup: CDR1 MDHEN, CDR2 SYDVKM. With 7 bases clipped from V and 5 bases from J, the junction kept 10 bases outside the gene matches. The CDR3 coding sequence is TGTGCCAGCATTATCACTAGCGGGAGTATGAACGAGCAGTACTTC. This codes for CASIITSGSMNEQYF.

The rearrangement joins TRBV13 to TRBJ2-7; D ambiguous. CDR3 length equals 11 residues. V was pared by 6 bases and J by 6 bases, with 9 bases between. Germline V gene lookup returns CDR1 PRHDT and CDR2 FYEKMQ (reference sequence). The CDR3 sequence is CASSRSREQYF. The CDR3 region has the DNA TGTGCCAGCAGTCGGAGTCGCGAGCAGTACTTC.

This clonotype was observed at least ten times. The chain is built from TRBV20-1 and TRBJ2-1, with 7 bases fitting TRBD2. Germline V gene data show CDR1 as DFQATT and CDR2 as SNEGSKA (reference sequence). CDR3 length equals 14 residues. Trimming cost V 6 bases and J 2 bases; bases outside gene matches: 7. CDR3 in amino acids: CSAKPGLAYNEQFF. CDR3 nucleotides: TGCAGTGCCAAACCAGGACTAGCCTACAATGAGCAGTTCTTC.

This clonotype came up many times. This chain uses TRBV15 with TRBJ2-1; possibly TRBD1 for D (6 bases). This CDR3 is 20 amino acids long. Germline assignment: CDR1 LNHNV and CDR2 YYDKDF (reference sequence). V was pared by 2 bases and J by 7 bases, with 30 bases between. CDR3 protein: CATSRSRSLGVGRTGNEQFF. The CDR3 DNA follows: TGTGCCACCAGCAGATCTCGTTCTCTGGGGGTGGGGCGAACAGGGAATGAGCAGTTCTTC.